A selection of T cell receptor beta chains follows, all from one sample in a study of naive and memory T cell subsets. Each CDR3 protein is one row after TCRdb ran MiXCR on the UMI-ligation and nested PCR reads. This table holds over 110,000 distinct CDR3 sequences, approximately 20% found once. Sample: naive CD8+ T cells from blood. The receptor set was obtained from a human donor in good health. Both conserved end residues are part of each CDR3. D genes are given only for firm matches. The size entry is marked missing in some rows and otherwise reads once, few, many or a size class.

length: 15; size: few; V: TRBV11-2; D: .; J: TRBJ1-1; CDR3: CASSLGGVYGDEAFF; DNA: TGTGCCAGCAGCCTGGGGGGGGTTTACGGCGATGAAGCTTTCTTT
length: 15; size: .; V: TRBV20-1; D: TRBD2; J: TRBJ2-1; CDR3: CSARTPGTSGIEQFF; DNA: TGCAGTGCCCGTACGCCAGGGACTAGTGGGATTGAGCAGTTCTTC
length: 14; size: .; V: TRBV6-2/TRBV6-3; D: TRBD2; J: TRBJ2-1; CDR3: CASSYLAGTNEQFF; DNA: TGTGCCAGCAGTTACTTAGCGGGTACCAATGAGCAGTTCTTC
length: 16; size: .; V: TRBV6-5; D: TRBD1; J: TRBJ1-2; CDR3: CASTNPGQAANYGYTF; DNA: TGTGCCAGCACTAACCCGGGACAGGCAGCTAACTATGGCTACACCTTC
length: 13; size: .; V: TRBV6-5; D: .; J: TRBJ2-1; CDR3: CASIRPSDSEQFF; DNA: TGTGCCAGCATACGACCTAGCGATAGTGAGCAGTTCTTC
length: 15; size: few; V: TRBV29-1; D: TRBD2; J: TRBJ2-7; CDR3: CSVESRGVSSYEQYF; DNA: TGCAGCGTTGAATCGCGGGGGGTTAGCTCCTACGAGCAGTACTTC
length: 15; size: .; V: TRBV28; D: .; J: TRBJ1-5; CDR3: CASRRTKGGRQPQHF; DNA: TGTGCCAGCAGAAGGACAAAAGGGGGTCGACAGCCCCAGCATTTT
length: 14; size: .; V: TRBV7-9; D: .; J: TRBJ2-3; CDR3: CASSLWQVTDTQYF; DNA: TGTGCCAGCAGCTTGTGGCAAGTGACAGATACGCAGTATTTT
length: 15; size: few; V: TRBV20-1; D: TRBD2; J: TRBJ2-3; CDR3: CSAQPGLAGTDTQYF; DNA: TGCAGTGCCCAACCGGGACTAGCGGGCACAGATACGCAGTATTTT
length: 10; size: .; V: TRBV29-1; D: .; J: TRBJ2-1; CDR3: CSVKSNEQFF; DNA: TGCAGCGTTAAGAGTAATGAGCAGTTCTTC
length: 13; size: few; V: TRBV12-3/TRBV12-4; D: .; J: TRBJ2-7; CDR3: CASSFSYPYEQYF; DNA: TGTGCCAGCAGTTTTTCATACCCGTACGAGCAGTACTTC
length: 13; size: .; V: TRBV5-1; D: .; J: TRBJ2-5; CDR3: CASSLENQETQYF; DNA: TGCGCCAGCAGCTTGGAGAATCAAGAGACCCAGTACTTC
length: 16; size: few; V: TRBV9; D: TRBD1; J: TRBJ1-2; CDR3: CASSVRGQSDSYGYTF; DNA: TGTGCCAGCAGCGTAAGGGGGCAGAGCGACAGCTATGGCTACACCTTC
length: 19; size: .; V: TRBV11-2; D: TRBD2; J: TRBJ2-3; CDR3: CASSSPVLTTSGGTDTQYF; DNA: TGTGCCAGCAGCTCCCCCGTCCTCACCACTAGCGGAGGCACAGATACGCAGTATTTT
length: 15; size: .; V: TRBV4-3; D: .; J: TRBJ2-1; CDR3: CASSRKSAGNNEQFF; DNA: TGCGCCAGCAGCCGCAAATCCGCAGGGAACAATGAGCAGTTCTTC
length: 17; size: .; V: TRBV6-5; D: TRBD1; J: TRBJ1-4; CDR3: CASSYTGTGSTNEKLFF; DNA: TGTGCCAGCAGTTACACCGGGACAGGATCAACTAATGAAAAACTGTTTTTT
length: 14; size: few; V: TRBV4-1; D: TRBD2; J: TRBJ2-7; CDR3: CASSRTGTTYEQYF; DNA: TGCGCCAGCAGTCGAACCGGGACTACCTACGAGCAGTACTTC
length: 12; size: .; V: TRBV30; D: .; J: TRBJ2-5; CDR3: CAWRGPLGTQYF; DNA: TGTGCCTGGAGGGGCCCTTTGGGTACCCAGTACTTC
length: 17; size: few; V: TRBV28; D: .; J: TRBJ2-5; CDR3: CASSLWGIQESQETQYF; DNA: TGTGCCAGCAGTTTATGGGGAATACAAGAGTCTCAAGAGACCCAGTACTTC
length: 12; size: few; V: TRBV6-2/TRBV6-3; D: .; J: TRBJ2-7; CDR3: CASSYSNYEQYF; DNA: TGTGCCAGCAGTTACTCCAATTACGAGCAGTACTTC
length: 17; size: .; V: TRBV5-1; D: .; J: TRBJ2-3; CDR3: CASSSPLEDGLLGTRYF; DNA: TGCGCCAGCAGCTCCCCCCTAGAGGACGGGCTTCTAGGTACGCGGTATTTT
length: 13; size: few; V: TRBV28; D: .; J: TRBJ2-7; CDR3: CASSSAGTDEQYF; DNA: TGTGCCAGCAGTTCAGCGGGTACGGACGAGCAGTACTTC
length: 11; size: .; V: TRBV28; D: .; J: TRBJ1-1; CDR3: CASSPGPEAFF; DNA: TGTGCCAGCAGTCCCGGGCCTGAAGCTTTCTTT
length: 14; size: few; V: TRBV28; D: .; J: TRBJ2-7; CDR3: CASSPGPRIYEQYF; DNA: TGTGCCAGCAGTCCGGGCCCCAGGATCTACGAGCAGTACTTC
length: 15; size: .; V: TRBV11-2; D: TRBD2; J: TRBJ2-3; CDR3: CASSLAGEGSDTQYF; DNA: TGTGCCAGCAGCCTAGCGGGAGAAGGGTCAGATACGCAGTATTTT
length: 12; size: many; V: TRBV25-1; D: .; J: TRBJ2-7; CDR3: CASSDNGSEQYF; DNA: TGTGCCAGCAGTGACAACGGGAGTGAGCAGTACTTC
length: 17; size: .; V: TRBV10-3; D: .; J: TRBJ2-6; CDR3: CAISEPTGVSGANVLTF; DNA: TGTGCCATCAGTGAACCCACTGGAGTGTCCGGGGCCAACGTCCTGACTTTC
length: 16; size: .; V: TRBV4-3; D: .; J: TRBJ1-2; CDR3: CASSQVRAVLNYGYTF; DNA: TGCGCCAGCAGCCAAGTGAGGGCAGTCCTTAACTATGGCTACACCTTC
length: 15; size: few; V: TRBV4-3; D: .; J: TRBJ2-7; CDR3: CASSQEVTLDYEQYF; DNA: TGCGCCAGCAGCCAAGAGGTCACCCTGGACTACGAGCAGTACTTC
length: 14; size: .; V: TRBV11-2; D: .; J: TRBJ1-3; CDR3: CASSPGTAGNTIYF; DNA: TGTGCCAGCAGCCCCGGGACTGCAGGCAACACCATATATTTT
length: 17; size: few; V: TRBV7-9; D: TRBD1; J: TRBJ1-1; CDR3: CASSALGQGAYNTEAFF; DNA: TGTGCCAGCAGCGCCCTTGGGCAGGGGGCATATAACACTGAAGCTTTCTTT
length: 15; size: few; V: TRBV13; D: .; J: TRBJ2-6; CDR3: CASTLGGFGANVLTF; DNA: TGTGCCAGCACCCTAGGGGGGTTTGGGGCCAACGTCCTGACTTTC
length: 14; size: few; V: TRBV4-3; D: .; J: TRBJ2-7; CDR3: CASSQAEYAYEQYF; DNA: TGCGCCAGCAGCCAAGCCGAGTACGCCTACGAGCAGTACTTC
length: 13; size: .; V: TRBV5-1; D: .; J: TRBJ1-2; CDR3: CASSRAEHYGYTF; DNA: TGCGCCAGCAGCCGGGCCGAGCACTATGGCTACACCTTC
length: 14; size: .; V: TRBV20-1; D: TRBD1; J: TRBJ2-7; CDR3: CSARAGTGVYEQYF; DNA: TGCAGTGCTAGAGCCGGGACAGGGGTCTACGAGCAGTACTTC
length: 15; size: few; V: TRBV7-6; D: TRBD2; J: TRBJ2-5; CDR3: CASSNLAGGKETQYF; DNA: TGTGCCAGCAGCAATCTAGCGGGAGGCAAAGAGACCCAGTACTTC
length: 13; size: .; V: TRBV2; D: .; J: TRBJ2-1; CDR3: CASFRGFDNEQFF; DNA: TGTGCCAGCTTTCGGGGATTTGACAATGAGCAGTTCTTC
length: 16; size: .; V: TRBV7-2; D: TRBD2; J: TRBJ2-3; CDR3: CASSTELAGVTDTQYF; DNA: TGTGCCAGCAGCACCGAGCTAGCGGGAGTAACAGATACGCAGTATTTT
length: 14; size: once; V: TRBV6-5; D: .; J: TRBJ1-2; CDR3: CASSYQNTNYGYTF; DNA: TGTGCCAGCAGTTACCAGAATACTAACTATGGCTACACCTTC
length: 14; size: few; V: TRBV4-3; D: .; J: TRBJ2-7; CDR3: CASSQDSKDNEQYF; DNA: TGCGCCAGCAGCCAAGATTCCAAGGATAACGAGCAGTACTTC
length: 12; size: .; V: TRBV27; D: TRBD1; J: TRBJ2-7; CDR3: CASSSRQGEQYF; DNA: TGTGCCAGCAGTAGCCGACAGGGCGAGCAGTACTTC